The rows below give T cell receptor beta chains drawn from one sample of a study of shared clonotypes between healthy human individuals. Clones were sequenced by immunoSEQ multiplex PCR, and TCRdb holds only the in-frame ones, with some missing. The profile shows over a million clones, approximately 80% of them singletons. Sequencing was carried out using memory CD4+ T cells from PBMCs. These receptors originate from a man younger than 35 in good health. Some clones in this sample may be carry-over from other donors' samples. Each CDR3 is given with its conserved first and last residue. The order of the fields is clone size, J gene, D gene, V gene, CDR3 DNA, CDR3 protein. The D gene is left open where the match is weak. Rows may omit the clone size; those that give it use once, few, many or a size class.

size: NA; J: TRBJ2-1; D: NA; V: TRBV5-1; DNA: TGCGCCAGCAGCAGGGACCGAAGTAGCTCCTACAATGAGCAGTTCTTC; CDR3: CASSRDRSSSYNEQFF
size: NA; J: TRBJ2-1; D: NA; V: TRBV4-1; DNA: TGCGCCAGCAGCCAAGATGCAGGGTACAATGAGCAGTTCTTC; CDR3: CASSQDAGYNEQFF
size: NA; J: TRBJ1-2; D: NA; V: TRBV2; DNA: TGTGCCAGCAGTCGAGTGGAGTCTGGCTACACCTTC; CDR3: CASSRVESGYTF
size: few; J: TRBJ2-1; D: NA; V: TRBV4-2; DNA: TGTGCCAGCAGCCAAGATTTAAGTGAGCAGTTCTTC; CDR3: CASSQDLSEQFF
size: NA; J: TRBJ2-7; D: NA; V: TRBV6-5; DNA: TGTGCCAGCAGAGGCCGGAGGGGGTTCTTATACGAGCAGTACTTC; CDR3: CASRGRRGFLYEQYF
size: NA; J: TRBJ2-7; D: TRBD1; V: TRBV5-1; DNA: TGCGCCAGCAGCTTGGGGAGGACAGGTACCTACGAGCAGTACTTC; CDR3: CASSLGRTGTYEQYF
size: NA; J: TRBJ2-7; D: TRBD1; V: TRBV28; DNA: TGTGCCAGCAGACTGGGACAGCCCTACGAGCAGTACTTC; CDR3: CASRLGQPYEQYF
size: NA; J: TRBJ1-5; D: NA; V: TRBV2; DNA: TGTGCCAGCAGTGGCCCGCGCAGGGATCAGCCCCAGCATTTT; CDR3: CASSGPRRDQPQHF
size: NA; J: TRBJ1-2; D: TRBD1; V: TRBV5-1; DNA: TGCGCCAGCAGCTTGTCCCCCTCACAGGGGGGCTACACCTTC; CDR3: CASSLSPSQGGYTF
size: NA; J: TRBJ1-5; D: NA; V: TRBV30; DNA: TGTGCCTGGACCCCAGGAGGAGGCCAGCCCCAGCATTTT; CDR3: CAWTPGGGQPQHF
size: NA; J: TRBJ2-3; D: NA; V: TRBV15; DNA: TGTGCCACCAGCAGAGTCGGGGGCTCTAGCACAGATACGCAGTATTTT; CDR3: CATSRVGGSSTDTQYF
size: NA; J: TRBJ2-7; D: NA; V: TRBV6-5; DNA: TGTGCCAGCAGTTTACGAACAGGCCGGTGGGTCGAGCAGTACTTC; CDR3: CASSLRTGRWVEQYF
size: NA; J: TRBJ2-7; D: TRBD2; V: TRBV28; DNA: TGTGCCAGCAGTCGTGGCGGGAGAGGCGAGCAGTACTTC; CDR3: CASSRGGRGEQYF
size: few; J: TRBJ2-2; D: NA; V: TRBV5-1; DNA: TGCGCCAGCAGCGGTACCGAAGGGAACACCGGGGAGCTGTTTTTT; CDR3: CASSGTEGNTGELFF
size: NA; J: TRBJ1-1; D: NA; V: TRBV7-9; DNA: TGTGCCAGCAGCTTACACGAAGGGAGGAACACTGAAGCTTTCTTT; CDR3: CASSLHEGRNTEAFF
size: NA; J: TRBJ1-4; D: NA; V: TRBV2; DNA: TGTGCCACCCGGACAGCGTCCTTCATAAAAAAACTGTTTTTT; CDR3: CATRTASFIKKLFF
size: NA; J: TRBJ1-4; D: TRBD1; V: TRBV27; DNA: TGTGCCAGCAGAGGACAGGCCGAAGGCGGAAAACTGTTTTTT; CDR3: CASRGQAEGGKLFF
size: NA; J: TRBJ2-7; D: TRBD1; V: TRBV28; DNA: TGTGCCAGCAGTTTCCCGGACAGGGGCGAGCAGTACTTC; CDR3: CASSFPDRGEQYF
size: NA; J: TRBJ2-1; D: NA; V: TRBV5-1; DNA: TGCGCCAGCAGCTTGGATCCGACTCCTACCTACAATGAGCAGTTCTTC; CDR3: CASSLDPTPTYNEQFF
size: NA; J: TRBJ1-1; D: NA; V: TRBV7-2; DNA: TGTGCCAGCAGCTTAATTTATTCGGACACTGAAGCTTTCTTT; CDR3: CASSLIYSDTEAFF
size: NA; J: TRBJ2-7; D: TRBD2; V: TRBV7-2; DNA: TGTGCCAGCAGCCTGGGGGGACTAGCGGGACCCTACGAGCAGTACTTC; CDR3: CASSLGGLAGPYEQYF
size: NA; J: TRBJ1-3; D: NA; V: TRBV27; DNA: TGTGCCAGCAGTTTAATTGGGGGGTCGGCTGGAAACACCATATATTTT; CDR3: CASSLIGGSAGNTIYF
size: NA; J: TRBJ2-7; D: NA; V: TRBV25-1; DNA: TGTGCCAGCAACACAGGACACGAGCAGTACTTC; CDR3: CASNTGHEQYF
size: NA; J: TRBJ2-2; D: NA; V: TRBV11-3; DNA: TGTGCCAGCAGCCCCTCGCCGGCTGCCACCGGGGAGCTGTTTTTT; CDR3: CASSPSPAATGELFF
size: NA; J: TRBJ1-5; D: NA; V: TRBV27; DNA: TGCCCTCAGCAGAGAAAGGAGCCCCAAAATCAGCCCCAGCATTTT; CDR3: CPQQRKEPQNQPQHF
size: NA; J: TRBJ1-2; D: TRBD1; V: TRBV29-1; DNA: TGCAGCGCCCCCTGGGGACAGGGGTATGGCTACACCTTC; CDR3: CSAPWGQGYGYTF
size: NA; J: TRBJ1-2; D: NA; V: TRBV30; DNA: TGTGCCTGGAGTCGGCAGGGATGGAACTATGGCTACACCTTC; CDR3: CAWSRQGWNYGYTF
size: NA; J: TRBJ2-7; D: NA; V: TRBV5-1; DNA: TGCGCCAGCAGCTTGGCCAGGGCCTTTGGCGACGAGCAGTACTTC; CDR3: CASSLARAFGDEQYF
size: NA; J: TRBJ2-7; D: NA; V: TRBV6-1; DNA: TGTGCCAGCAGTACTTGGACTTACGAGCAGTACTTC; CDR3: CASSTWTYEQYF
size: NA; J: TRBJ1-2; D: TRBD1; V: TRBV5-6; DNA: TGTGCCAGCAGCTTGGGGGACAGAACGGGCTACACCTTC; CDR3: CASSLGDRTGYTF
size: many; J: TRBJ2-7; D: NA; V: TRBV10-2; DNA: TGCGCCAGCAGTGAGAAGGGTTACTCCTACGAGCAGTACTTC; CDR3: CASSEKGYSYEQYF
size: NA; J: TRBJ2-1; D: TRBD2; V: TRBV28; DNA: TGTGCCAGCTTAGAAGGACTAGCGGGAGGGCCAAAGCAGTTCTTC; CDR3: CASLEGLAGGPKQFF
size: NA; J: TRBJ1-5; D: TRBD1; V: TRBV28; DNA: TGTGCCAGCAGTTTACATCGACAGGGTATAAGTGGACAGCATTTT; CDR3: CASSLHRQGISGQHF
size: many; J: TRBJ1-1; D: NA; V: TRBV5-1; DNA: TGCGCCAGCAGCTTCAACCCCACAGGGCCGGGCGCTGAAGCTTTCTTT; CDR3: CASSFNPTGPGAEAFF
size: NA; J: TRBJ1-1; D: NA; V: TRBV7-3; DNA: TGTGCCAGCAGCCGCACACCCAACACTGAAGCTTTCTTT; CDR3: CASSRTPNTEAFF
size: NA; J: TRBJ2-5; D: NA; V: TRBV18; DNA: TGTGCCAGCTCACCTTCGGGGGCCGGAGAGACCCAGTACTTC; CDR3: CASSPSGAGETQYF
size: NA; J: TRBJ2-7; D: NA; V: TRBV27; DNA: TGTGCCAGCAGTTTATCCTTTGGACAGAACTACGAGCAGTACTTC; CDR3: CASSLSFGQNYEQYF
size: NA; J: TRBJ2-5; D: TRBD2; V: TRBV18; DNA: TGTGCCAGCTCACGGGGACTAGCGGTGGGGGAAGAGACCCAGTACTTC; CDR3: CASSRGLAVGEETQYF
size: NA; J: TRBJ2-2; D: TRBD1; V: TRBV30; DNA: TGTGCCTGGAGGCTACAGGGGGCCGGGGAGCTGTTTTTT; CDR3: CAWRLQGAGELFF
size: NA; J: TRBJ1-5; D: NA; V: TRBV5-6; DNA: TGTGCCAGCAGCTTGGGCCAGCGCAATCAGCCCCAGCATTTT; CDR3: CASSLGQRNQPQHF